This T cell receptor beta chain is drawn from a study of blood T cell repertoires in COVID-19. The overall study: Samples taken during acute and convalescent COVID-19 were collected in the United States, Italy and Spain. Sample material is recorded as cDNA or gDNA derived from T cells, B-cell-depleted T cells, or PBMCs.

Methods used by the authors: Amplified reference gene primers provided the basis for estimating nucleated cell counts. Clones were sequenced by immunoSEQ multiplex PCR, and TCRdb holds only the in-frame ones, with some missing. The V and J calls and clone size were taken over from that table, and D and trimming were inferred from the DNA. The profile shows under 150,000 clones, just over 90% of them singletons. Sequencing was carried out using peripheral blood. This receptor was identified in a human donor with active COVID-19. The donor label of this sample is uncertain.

The CDR3 spells CAWPQDNEQFF. Here the CDR3 DNA reads TGTGCCTGGCCCCAGGACAATGAGCAGTTCTTC. The J gene is TRBJ2-1, the V gene TRBV30; D gene ambiguous. Trimming cost V 5 bases and J 5 bases, with 7 bases left between them. The CDR3 has 11 residues. Germline V CDR1 and CDR2: GTSNPN, SVGIG (reference sequence).